This TCR beta chain was identified in a study of cytomegalovirus exposure and HLA in healthy donors. Study in general: Some 85 million unique TCRs, all from HLA-typed donors, were included in an early release of the data. General observations from the study: Most subjects had HLA-A and HLA-B alleles reportedly predicted accurately by TCR beta sequences. Many donors shared some public TCRs, even though most TCR sequences were rare. Reportedly, fewer N-insertions than the approximately 690-donor mean appeared in an Asian-associated ancestry cluster in a later analysis.

Of note for this clone: Antigen: not known.

60 Vbeta and 13 Jbeta primers were used in PCR. Profiling relied on immunoSEQ multiplex PCR, and the TCRdb table lists in-frame clones only, not all of them. This repertoire shows about 200,000 clones, about 82% found once; its top ten account for 2.5% to 3%. Sequencing was done on a sample of PBMCs. This receptor was obtained from a man aged 25-45 years in good health and CMV-seronegative.

CDR3 residues: CASKGARRGETQYF. In DNA, the CDR3 is TGTGCCAGTAAGGGGGCTCGGAGGGGAGAGACCCAGTACTTC. The chain couples TRBV19 to TRBJ2-5; TRBD1 is a possible D gene (7 bases). Trimming removed 7 bases at V and 4 bases at J, with 16 bases between. The CDR3 has 14 residues. Germline CDR1 and CDR2: LNHDA and SQIVND (reference sequence).